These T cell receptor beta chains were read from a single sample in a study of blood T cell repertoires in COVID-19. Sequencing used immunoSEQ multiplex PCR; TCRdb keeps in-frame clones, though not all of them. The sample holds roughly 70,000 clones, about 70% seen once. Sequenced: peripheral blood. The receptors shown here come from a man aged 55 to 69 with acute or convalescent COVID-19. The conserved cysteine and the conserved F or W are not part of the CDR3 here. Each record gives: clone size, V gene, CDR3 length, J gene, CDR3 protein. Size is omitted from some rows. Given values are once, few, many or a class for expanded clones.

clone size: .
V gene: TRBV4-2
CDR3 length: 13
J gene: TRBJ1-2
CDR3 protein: ASSKPGPPSYGYT

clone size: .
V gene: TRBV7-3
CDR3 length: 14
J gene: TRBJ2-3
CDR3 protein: ASSLQSGGFTDTQY

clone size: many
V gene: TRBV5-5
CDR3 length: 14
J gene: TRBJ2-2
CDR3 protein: ASSLPIQGYTGELF

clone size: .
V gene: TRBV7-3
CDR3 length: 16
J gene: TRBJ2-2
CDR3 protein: ASSLNRGGQKNTGELF

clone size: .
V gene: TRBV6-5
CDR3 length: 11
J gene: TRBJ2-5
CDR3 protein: ASRQQGVETQY

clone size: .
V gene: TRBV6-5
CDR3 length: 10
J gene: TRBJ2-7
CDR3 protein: ASMGQNYEQY

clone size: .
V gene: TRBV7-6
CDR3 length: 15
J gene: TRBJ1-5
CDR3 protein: ASSLDGYGLKNQPQH

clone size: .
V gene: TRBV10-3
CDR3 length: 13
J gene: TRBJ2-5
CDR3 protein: AITPGRGAEETQY

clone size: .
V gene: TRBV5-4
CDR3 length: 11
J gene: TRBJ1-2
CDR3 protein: ASSLEQGRGYT

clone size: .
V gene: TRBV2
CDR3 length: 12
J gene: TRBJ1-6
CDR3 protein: ASRGTITNSPLH

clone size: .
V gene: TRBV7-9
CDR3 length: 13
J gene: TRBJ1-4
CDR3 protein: ASSFRNPLGEKLF

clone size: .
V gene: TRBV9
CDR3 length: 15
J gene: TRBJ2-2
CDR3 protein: ASSVAIAGVGTGELF

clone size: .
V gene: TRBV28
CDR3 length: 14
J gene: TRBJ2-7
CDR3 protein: ASSLFASGSSNEQY

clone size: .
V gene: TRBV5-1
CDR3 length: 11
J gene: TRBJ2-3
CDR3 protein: ASSAEFSDTQY

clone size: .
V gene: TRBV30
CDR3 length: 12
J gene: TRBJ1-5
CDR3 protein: AWRGPGANQPQH

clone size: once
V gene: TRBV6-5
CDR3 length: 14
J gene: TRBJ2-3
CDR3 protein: ASSYSWRASTDTQY

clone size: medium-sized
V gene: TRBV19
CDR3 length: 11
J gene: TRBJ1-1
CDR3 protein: ASSIVQGTEAF

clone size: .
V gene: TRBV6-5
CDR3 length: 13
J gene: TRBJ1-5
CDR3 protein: ASTQTGAFNQPQH

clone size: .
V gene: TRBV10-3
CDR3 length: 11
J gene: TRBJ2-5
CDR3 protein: AISEASQETQY

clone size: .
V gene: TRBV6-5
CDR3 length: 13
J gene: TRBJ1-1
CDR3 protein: ASRRITVMNTEAF

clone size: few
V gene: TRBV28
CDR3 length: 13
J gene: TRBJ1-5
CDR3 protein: ASSPDSYSNQPQH

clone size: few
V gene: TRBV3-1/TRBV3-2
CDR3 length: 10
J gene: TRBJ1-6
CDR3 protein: ASSNLDSPLH

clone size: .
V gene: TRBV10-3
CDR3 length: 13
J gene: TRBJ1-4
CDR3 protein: AIRRGNATNEKLF

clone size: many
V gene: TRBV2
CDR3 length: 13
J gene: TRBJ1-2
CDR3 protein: ASSEFGYDRARYT

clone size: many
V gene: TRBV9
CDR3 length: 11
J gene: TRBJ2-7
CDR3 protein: ASSTGGSYEQY

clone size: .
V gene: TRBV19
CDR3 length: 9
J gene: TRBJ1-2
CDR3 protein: ASRTGFGYT

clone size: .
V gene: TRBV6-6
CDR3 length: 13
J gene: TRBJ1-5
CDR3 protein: ASSFPGGSNQPQH

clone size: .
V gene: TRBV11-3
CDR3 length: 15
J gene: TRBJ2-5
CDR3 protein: ASSPPPKLAEKETQY

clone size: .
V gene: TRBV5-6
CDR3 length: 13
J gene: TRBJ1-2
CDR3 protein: ASSLIPTPNYGYT

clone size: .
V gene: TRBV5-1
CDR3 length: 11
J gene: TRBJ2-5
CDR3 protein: ASSFQGQETQY

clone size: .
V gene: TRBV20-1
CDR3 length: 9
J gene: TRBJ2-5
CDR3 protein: SADKQETQY

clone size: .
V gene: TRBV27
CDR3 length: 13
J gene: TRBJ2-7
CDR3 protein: ASSPADRGWNEQY

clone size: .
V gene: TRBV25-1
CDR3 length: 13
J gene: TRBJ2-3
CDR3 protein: ASSEPGSGTDTQY

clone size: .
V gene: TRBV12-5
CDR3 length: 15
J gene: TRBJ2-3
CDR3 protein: ASGLVMAGLSTDTQY

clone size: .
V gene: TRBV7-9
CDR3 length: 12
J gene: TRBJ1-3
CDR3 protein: ASSLTDRVNTIY

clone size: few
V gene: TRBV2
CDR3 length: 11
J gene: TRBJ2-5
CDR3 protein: ASSDGTIETQY

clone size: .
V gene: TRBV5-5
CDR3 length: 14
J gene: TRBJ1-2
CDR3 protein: ASSFGLQGAGYGYT

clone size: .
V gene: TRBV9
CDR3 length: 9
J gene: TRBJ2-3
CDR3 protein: ASSGQNTQY

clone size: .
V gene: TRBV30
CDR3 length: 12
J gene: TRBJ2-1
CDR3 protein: AWMTGSSYNEQF

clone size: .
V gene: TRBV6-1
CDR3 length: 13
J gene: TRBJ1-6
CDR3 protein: ASSESPSYNSPLH

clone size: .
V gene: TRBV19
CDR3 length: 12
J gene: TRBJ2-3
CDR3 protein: ASSRLESTDTQY

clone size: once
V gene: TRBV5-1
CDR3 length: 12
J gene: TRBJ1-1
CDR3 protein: ASSLARDRGDAF

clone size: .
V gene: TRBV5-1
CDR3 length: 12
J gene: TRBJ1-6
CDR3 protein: ASSYDRDNSPLH

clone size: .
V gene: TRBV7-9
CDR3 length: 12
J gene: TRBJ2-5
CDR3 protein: ASSWSGSIETQY

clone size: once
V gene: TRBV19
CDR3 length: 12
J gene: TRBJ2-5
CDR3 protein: ASKVGGGQETQY

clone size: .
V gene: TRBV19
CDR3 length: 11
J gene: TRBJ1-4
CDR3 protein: ASRDRDVEKLF

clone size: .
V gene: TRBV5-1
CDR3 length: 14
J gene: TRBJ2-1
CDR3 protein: ASMSSGGAAYNEQF

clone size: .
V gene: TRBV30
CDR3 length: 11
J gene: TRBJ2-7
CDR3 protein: AWTDRGTYEQY

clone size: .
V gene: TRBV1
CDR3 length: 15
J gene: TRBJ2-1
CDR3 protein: TSSHDGLAGVLHEQF

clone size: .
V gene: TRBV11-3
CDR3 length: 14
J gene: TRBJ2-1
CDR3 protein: ASSPGQIRRYNEQF

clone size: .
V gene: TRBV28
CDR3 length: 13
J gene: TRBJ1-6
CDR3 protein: ASSPLSAEVTPLH

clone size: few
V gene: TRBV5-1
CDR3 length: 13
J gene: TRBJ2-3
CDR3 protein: ASSLAVGGADTQY

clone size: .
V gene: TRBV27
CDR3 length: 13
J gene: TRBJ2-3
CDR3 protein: ASSLSGGRTDTQY

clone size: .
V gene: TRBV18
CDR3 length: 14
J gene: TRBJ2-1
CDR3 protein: ASSPLGDPEYNEQF

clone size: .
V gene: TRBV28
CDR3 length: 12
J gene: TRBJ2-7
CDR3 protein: ASSLGTIRYEQY

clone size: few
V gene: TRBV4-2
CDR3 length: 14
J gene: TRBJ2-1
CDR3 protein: ASSQRRRALNNEQF

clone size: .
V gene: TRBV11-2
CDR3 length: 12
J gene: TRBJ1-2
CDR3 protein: ASSLGRQNYGYT

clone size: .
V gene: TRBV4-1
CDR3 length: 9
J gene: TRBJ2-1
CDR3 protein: ASTLYNEQF

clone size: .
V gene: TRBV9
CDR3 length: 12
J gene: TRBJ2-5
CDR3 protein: ASSVTGGRETQY